This T cell receptor (beta chain) was profiled in a study of shared clonotypes between healthy human individuals. Points from the study as a whole: An effect of sequencing depth on clonotype sharing among donors was expected.

Measured with immunoSEQ multiplex PCR; TCRdb has only the in-frame clones, and not every one. The sample includes fewer than 1.8 million clones, approximately 98.5% seen only once; the top ten take over 0.3%. This CDR3 contains 14 residues. V was clipped by 1 base and J by 2 bases, with 8 bases between them. Germline CDR1 and CDR2: SEHNR and FQNEAQ (reference sequence). In regard to this clone: Its antigen is not known.

The receptor was isolated from a man aged 30 to 39 in good health. Sequencing used naive CD4+ T cells sorted from blood. Subset in this sample: CD45RA+ positively selected. V and J are TRBV7-9 and TRBJ2-5; no clear D. The CDR3 reads CASSLEALQETQYF. The CDR3, as DNA: TGTGCCAGCAGCTTAGAAGCCCTTCAAGAGACCCAGTACTTC.